This T cell receptor beta chain was retrieved from a study of blood T cell repertoires in COVID-19. As for the study in general: T cells, B-cell-depleted T cells, or PBMCs provided the cDNA or gDNA that served as material.

This clone was counted a single time. Original processing notes: Estimates of nucleated cell counts were drawn from the amplification of reference gene primers. The method was immunoSEQ multiplex PCR; TCRdb's version includes in-frame clones alone and lacks a portion of them. The V and J calls and clone size are taken from that table; D and trimming were inferred from the DNA. The table has around 230,000 clones, roughly 83% seen once. V was clipped by 4 bases and J by 9 bases, with 16 bases between them. This CDR3 comprises 14 residues. CDR1 and CDR2 (germline): GTSNPN, SVGIG (reference sequence). The chain joins TRBV30 to TRBJ1-6, with D possibly matching TRBD1 (5 bases). The specimen was peripheral blood. The source is a woman older than 75 with acute or convalescent COVID-19. DNA of the CDR3: TGTGCCTGGACCACTGGGGGGAAGGGTTCACCCCTCCACTTT. Residues: CAWTTGGKGSPLHF.